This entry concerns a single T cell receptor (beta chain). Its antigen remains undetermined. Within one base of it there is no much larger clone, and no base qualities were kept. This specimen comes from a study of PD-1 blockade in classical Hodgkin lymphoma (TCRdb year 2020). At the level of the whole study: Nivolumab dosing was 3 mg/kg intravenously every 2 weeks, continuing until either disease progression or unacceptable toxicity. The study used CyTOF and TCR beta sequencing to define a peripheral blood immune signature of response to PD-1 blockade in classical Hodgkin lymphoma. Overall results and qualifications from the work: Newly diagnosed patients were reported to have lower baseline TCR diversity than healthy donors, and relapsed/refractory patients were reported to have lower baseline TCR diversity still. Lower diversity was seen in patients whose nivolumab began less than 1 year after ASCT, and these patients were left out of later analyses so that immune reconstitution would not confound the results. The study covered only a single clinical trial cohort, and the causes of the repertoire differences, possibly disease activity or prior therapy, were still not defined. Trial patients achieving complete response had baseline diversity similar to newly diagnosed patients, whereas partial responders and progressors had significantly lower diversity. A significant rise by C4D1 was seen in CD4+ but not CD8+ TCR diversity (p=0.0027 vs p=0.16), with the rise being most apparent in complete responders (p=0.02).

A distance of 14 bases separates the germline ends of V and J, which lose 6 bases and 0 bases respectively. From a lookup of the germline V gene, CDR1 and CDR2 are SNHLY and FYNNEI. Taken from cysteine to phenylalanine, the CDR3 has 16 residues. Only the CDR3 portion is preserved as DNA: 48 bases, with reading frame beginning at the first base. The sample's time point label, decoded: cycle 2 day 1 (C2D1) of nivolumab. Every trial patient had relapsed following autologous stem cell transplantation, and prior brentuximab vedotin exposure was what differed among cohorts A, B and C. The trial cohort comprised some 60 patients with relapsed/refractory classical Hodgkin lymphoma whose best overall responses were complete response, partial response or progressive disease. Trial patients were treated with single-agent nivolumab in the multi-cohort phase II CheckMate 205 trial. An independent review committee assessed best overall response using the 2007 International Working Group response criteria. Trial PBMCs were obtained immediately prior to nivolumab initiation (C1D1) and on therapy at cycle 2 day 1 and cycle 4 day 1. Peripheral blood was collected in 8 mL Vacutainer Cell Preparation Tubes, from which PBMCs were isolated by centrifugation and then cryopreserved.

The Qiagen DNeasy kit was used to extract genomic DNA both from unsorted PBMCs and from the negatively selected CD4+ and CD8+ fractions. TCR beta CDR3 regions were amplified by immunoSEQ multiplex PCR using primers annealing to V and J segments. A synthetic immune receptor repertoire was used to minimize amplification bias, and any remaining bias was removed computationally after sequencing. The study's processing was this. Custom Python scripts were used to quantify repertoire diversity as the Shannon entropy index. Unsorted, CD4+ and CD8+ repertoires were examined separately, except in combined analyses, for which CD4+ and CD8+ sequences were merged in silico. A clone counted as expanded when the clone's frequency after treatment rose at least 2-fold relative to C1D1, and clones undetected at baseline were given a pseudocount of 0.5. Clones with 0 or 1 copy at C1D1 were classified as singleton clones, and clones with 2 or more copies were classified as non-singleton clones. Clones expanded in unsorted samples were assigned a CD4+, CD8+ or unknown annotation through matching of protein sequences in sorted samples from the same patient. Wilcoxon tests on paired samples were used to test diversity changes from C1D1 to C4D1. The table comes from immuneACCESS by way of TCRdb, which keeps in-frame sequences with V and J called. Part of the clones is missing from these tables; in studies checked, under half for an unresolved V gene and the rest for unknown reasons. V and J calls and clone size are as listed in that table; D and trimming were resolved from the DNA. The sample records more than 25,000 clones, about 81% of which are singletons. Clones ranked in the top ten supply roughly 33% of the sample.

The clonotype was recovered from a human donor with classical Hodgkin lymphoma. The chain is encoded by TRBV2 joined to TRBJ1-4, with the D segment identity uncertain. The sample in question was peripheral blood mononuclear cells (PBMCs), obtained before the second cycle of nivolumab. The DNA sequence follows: TGTGCCAGCAGAGCAATCGACACTGCAACTAATGAAAAACTGTTTTTT. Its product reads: CASRAIDTATNEKLFF. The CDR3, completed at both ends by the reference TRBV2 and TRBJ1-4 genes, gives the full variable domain EPEVTQTPSHQVTQMGQEVILRCVPISNHLYFYWYRQILGQKVEFLVSFYNNEISEKSEIFDDQFSVERPDGSNFTLKIRSTKLEDSAMYFCASRAIDTATNEKLFFGSGTQLSVL.